The 16 T cell receptor beta chains given below trace back to one sample, sequenced in a study of cytomegalovirus exposure and HLA in healthy donors. Vbeta (60) and Jbeta (13) primers were used in the PCR. Clones were sequenced by immunoSEQ multiplex PCR, and TCRdb holds only the in-frame ones, with some missing. The repertoire consists of around 170,000 clones, with over 70% occurring once and the leading ten covering around 7%. What was sequenced was PBMCs. The source of these receptors is a woman in her 40s in good health and CMV-seropositive.

The chain couples TRBV19 to TRBJ1-5; 8 bases fit TRBD1. The V gene's germline CDR1 is LNHDA and CDR2 SQIVND (reference sequence). This CDR3 comprises 15 residues. With V trimmed by 5 bases and J by 1 base, 4 bases remained unmatched. The CDR3 DNA reads as TGTGCCAGTAGTTGGACAGGGTGGAGCAATCAGCCCCAGCATTTT. Protein sequence: CASSWTGWSNQPQHF.

On this clone: The sample contains more than one DNA sequence encoding this CDR3. J is TRBJ1-4 and V is TRBV5-1; D may be TRBD1 (5 bases). Deletions cut 3 bases from V and 8 bases from J, with 11 bases between. Germline V CDR1 and CDR2: SGHRS, YFSETQ. The CDR3 is 13 residues long. CDR3 region: CASSSTGGEKLFF. The CDR3 DNA follows: TGCGCCAGCAGCTCCACCGGGGGAGAAAAACTGTTTTTT.

Here the CDR3 reads CASSQGTGVWEQYF. CDR3 nucleotide sequence: TGCGCCAGCAGCCAAGGGACAGGGGTATGGGAGCAGTACTTC. The genes are TRBV4-1 and TRBJ2-7; the match to TRBD1 covers 9 bases. The germline CDR1 and CDR2 sequences are MGHRA and YSYEKL. The CDR3 totals 14 residues. J lost 7 bases, V lost 1 base, and 5 bases had no gene match.

This sequence joins TRBV14 and TRBJ1-1, with a tentative D call TRBD1 (5 bases). CDR3 length: 13 residues. Germline CDR1 is SGHDN and CDR2 is FVKESK. Trimming removed 4 bases from V and 1 base from J, with 7 bases in between. CDR3 sequence: CASSRTGNTEAFF. Written as DNA, the CDR3 is TGTGCCAGCAGCCGAACAGGGAACACTGAAGCTTTCTTT.

The chain recombines TRBV14 with TRBJ2-7; a weak D match, TRBD2 (7 bases). CDR3 length: 16 residues. V lost 4 bases to trimming and J lost 1 base, with 17 bases between them. Germline V gene data show CDR1 as SGHDN and CDR2 as FVKESK. The DNA of the CDR3 is TGTGCCAGCAGCCTTCGAGGGGGGGGGAAATCCTACGAGCAGTACTTC. Translating it yields CASSLRGGGKSYEQYF.

This sequence joins TRBV4-2 and TRBJ2-2; no clear D. V lost 1 base, J lost 2 bases, and 8 bases lay in between. CDR3 length equals 15 residues. The germline CDR1 and CDR2 sequences are LGHNA and YNFKEQ. The CDR3 region is CASSQGLYNTGELFF. Written as DNA, the CDR3 is TGTGCCAGCAGCCAAGGACTGTACAACACCGGGGAGCTGTTTTTT.

The chain carries TRBV2 and TRBJ2-4; no clear D. Germline values: CDR1 SNHLY, CDR2 FYNNEI. This CDR3 spans 12 amino acids. V was clipped by 10 bases and J by 5 bases, with 12 bases between them. The CDR3 loop reads CAISYTENIQYF. CDR3 coding DNA: TGTGCCATCTCCTATACGGAAAACATTCAGTACTTC.

This clone showed up just a few times. The V and J genes are TRBV30 and TRBJ2-1, with D tentatively TRBD1 (6 bases). The CDR3 sequence is 14 residues long. The V gene lost 0 bases and the J gene lost 8 bases, with 14 bases spanning the gap. Germline V gene lookup returns CDR1 GTSNPN and CDR2 SVGIG (reference sequence). CDR3 residues: CAWSVHLSGDEQFF. CDR3 bases: TGTGCCTGGAGTGTACACCTTTCAGGGGATGAGCAGTTCTTC.

V gene TRBV9 combines with J gene TRBJ2-4; perhaps TRBD2 as D (6 bases). Germline CDR1 SGDLS, CDR2 YYNGEE. V was cut by 7 bases and J by 5 bases, with 13 bases left in between. The CDR3 contains 13 residues. The CDR3 region is CASSAGIENIQYF. CDR3 DNA: TGTGCCAGCTCGGCGGGAATTGAAAACATTCAGTACTTC.

The chain links TRBV4-3 to TRBJ2-3; D perhaps matches TRBD2 (7 bases). Germline V gene sequence: CDR1 LGHNA, CDR2 YSLEER. The CDR3 has 15 residues. Trimming took 0 bases from V and 6 from J, leaving 13 bases between them. CDR3 in DNA: TGCGCCAGCAGCCAAGATGGGGGGGCAGGGGATACGCAGTATTTT. This translates into CASSQDGGAGDTQYF.

The CDR3: CASSLGIREQYF. CDR3 sequence (DNA): TGTGCCAGCAGTCTCGGGATTCGCGAGCAGTACTTC. V is TRBV28 and J is TRBJ2-7, with D possibly TRBD2 on 5 matching bases. The CDR3 is 12 residues long. V lost 5 bases and J lost 6, with 11 bases in between. In germline, CDR1 is MDHEN, CDR2 SYDVKM. The complete variable domain, with remaining parts taken from reference TRBV28 and TRBJ2-7, reads DVKVTQSSRYLVKRTGEKVFLECVQDMDHENMFWYRQDPGLGLRLIYFSYDVKMKEKGDIPEGYSVSREKKERFSLILESASTNQTSMYLCASSLGIREQYFGPGTRLTVT.

This clone was seen a few times. This chain uses TRBV18 with TRBJ1-2; TRBD1 agrees at 11 bases. The CDR3 covers 17 residues. Per germline, CDR1 KGHSH and CDR2 LQKENI. V lost 4 bases, J lost 2 bases, and 9 bases stayed unmatched. The CDR3 reads CASSQYLGDRGNYGYTF. The CDR3 nucleotides are TGTGCCAGCTCACAGTATCTCGGGGACAGGGGGAACTATGGCTACACCTTC. The full variable domain, its missing parts supplied by reference TRBV18 and TRBJ1-2, is NAGVMQNPRHLVRRRGQEARLRCSPMKGHSHVYWYRQLPEEGLKFMVYLQKENIIDESGMPKERFSAEFPKEGPSILRIQQVVRGDSAAYFCASSQYLGDRGNYGYTFGSGTRLTVV.

The chain combines TRBV6-1 with TRBJ1-3; D is undetermined. CDR1 is MNHNS and CDR2 is SASEGT in the germline V gene. The CDR3 loop spans 16 amino acids. The V end lost 4 bases, the J end lost 0 bases, and 13 bases lay between the germline ends. The CDR3 DNA follows: TGTGCCAGCAGTGGTCCGGAGGGAGCCTCTGGAAACACCATATATTTT. Translation: CASSGPEGASGNTIYF.

This chain uses TRBV30 with TRBJ1-3; maybe TRBD1 (6 bases). The length of the CDR3 is 14 residues. Deletions cut 4 bases from V and 4 bases from J, with 14 bases between. Germline V CDR1 and CDR2: GTSNPN, SVGIG (reference sequence). The chain's CDR3 is CAWTVGGDGNTIYF. In DNA, the CDR3 is TGTGCCTGGACCGTAGGGGGGGACGGAAACACCATATATTTT.

Worth noting for this clone: One end of the junction is discordant with germline, which a read error may explain. V usage is TRBV29-1 and J usage is TRBJ2-6; 8 bases map to TRBD1. From germline, CDR1 is SQVTM and CDR2 ANQGSEA. The CDR3 is 15 residues long. The CDR3 sequence: CSASGGAFGANGLTF. The CDR3 coding sequence is TGCAGCGCGTCAGGGGGCGCATTTGGGGCCAACGGCCTGACTTTC.

This chain joins TRBV5-1 and TRBJ1-1; 9 nucleotides agree with TRBD1. The trim removed 4 bases at V and 1 base at J, leaving 2 bases unmatched. CDR3 length equals 14 residues. Germline V CDR1 and CDR2: SGHRS, YFSETQ. CDR3 bases: TGCGCCAGCAGCGTGACAGGGGGGAACACTGAAGCTTTCTTT. The encoded protein is CASSVTGGNTEAFF.